This entry lists 3 T cell receptor beta chains sequenced from one sample in a study of blood T cell repertoires in COVID-19. This table comes from immunoSEQ multiplex PCR, and its TCRdb copy is limited to in-frame clones, with some not included. The table has 75,000 or so clones, more than 70% seen once. Sequencing was done on a sample of peripheral blood. The receptors stem from a man between 60 and 75 years old with active or convalescent COVID-19.

The chain combines TRBV5-4 with TRBJ1-2; D is unresolved. This CDR3 is built from 15 residues. CDR1 and CDR2 from the germline V gene are SGHNT and YYREEE (reference sequence). V was pared by 5 bases and J by 5 bases, with 19 bases between. CDR3 protein: CASRLAGRNRYGYTF. The CDR3 DNA is TGTGCCAGCAGACTGGCCGGGAGAAATCGATATGGCTACACCTTC.

The V call is TRBV7-2, the J call TRBJ1-1; D is perhaps TRBD1 (5 bases). The CDR3 spans 13 residues. Trimming removed 4 bases from V and 0 bases from J, with 6 bases in between. CDR1 and CDR2 (germline): SGHTA, FQGNSA. DNA of the CDR3: TGTGCCAGCAGCTCAGGGATGAACACTGAAGCTTTCTTT. It specifies CASSSGMNTEAFF.

The rearrangement uses TRBV7-6 and TRBJ1-5; D is unclear. Germline values: CDR1 SGHVS, CDR2 FNYEAQ. CDR3 length equals 14 residues. V lost 1 base and J 5 bases, leaving 9 bases between the germline ends. The CDR3 DNA follows: TGTGCCAGCAGCTTAGGAGGGAAGTATCAGCCCCAGCATTTT. Translation: CASSLGGKYQPQHF.